Each of the 24 T cell receptor beta chains below was sequenced from the same sample in a study of T cells after yellow fever vaccination. TCRdb re-analysed the 5' RACE reads in MiXCR, keeping a single row per CDR3 protein. There are hundreds of thousands of distinct CDR3 sequences in the sample; approximately 13% occur only once, and 11% to 15% lies in the top ten. The sequencing here drew on PBMCs, taken on the day of the yellow fever booster vaccination. These receptors all stem from a young man who received the YFV17D yellow fever vaccine.

This clonotype was recorded a few times. J is TRBJ2-7 and V is TRBV7-9, with 9 positions matching TRBD2. V lost 1 base to trimming and J lost 1 base; unmatched junction nucleotides: 8. Germline V gene lookup returns CDR1 SEHNR and CDR2 FQNEAQ (reference sequence). The CDR3 consists of 17 residues. The CDR3 reads CASSLGVSGSLSYEQYF. In DNA, the CDR3 is TGTGCCAGCAGCTTAGGTGTTAGCGGGAGCTTATCCTACGAGCAGTACTTC. Full variable domain (remainder filled in from reference TRBV7-9 and TRBJ2-7): DTGVSQNPRHKITKRGQNVTFRCDPISEHNRLYWYRQTLGQGPEFLTYFQNEAQLEKSRLLSDRFSAERPKGSFSTLEIQRTEQGDSAMYLCASSLGVSGSLSYEQYFGPGTRLTVT.

The table lists this clonotype with many counts. This chain joins TRBV24-1 and TRBJ2-1; tentatively, D is TRBD1 (6 bases). The CDR3 is 17 amino acids. The germline V gene encodes CDR1 KGHDR and CDR2 SFDVKD. V gave up 3 bases and J gave up 0 bases, with 14 bases separating them. CDR3: CATSDASGTNSYNEQFF. CDR3 bases: TGTGCCACCAGTGATGCCTCCGGGACAAACTCCTACAATGAGCAGTTCTTC.

The gene calls are TRBV15 and TRBJ2-1; possibly TRBD1 for D (6 bases). The CDR3 is 14 residues long. Trimming left V 0 bases short and J 7 bases short, with 10 bases between. The V gene's germline CDR1 is LNHNV and CDR2 YYDKDF (reference sequence). CDR3 amino acids: CATSRDYRVNEQFF. CDR3 in DNA: TGTGCCACCAGCAGAGATTACAGGGTAAATGAGCAGTTCTTC.

This clonotype has only a few counts. The chain joins TRBV19 to TRBJ2-1; no definite D call. Germline V gene data show CDR1 as LNHDA and CDR2 as SQIVND (reference sequence). V lost 1 base to trimming and J lost 6 bases, with 7 bases between them. This CDR3 has 13 residues. In nucleotides, the CDR3 is TGTGCCAGTAGTATAGGGTCCCCCAATGAGCAGTTCTTC. Its translation is CASSIGSPNEQFF.

This clonotype was observed a few times. The chain links TRBV27 to TRBJ2-7, with 13 bases that match TRBD2. Germline CDR1 is MNHEY and CDR2 is SMNVEV (reference sequence). The length of the CDR3 is 15 residues. Unmatched junction bases numbered 6, after V lost 6 bases and J lost 4 bases. In DNA form, the CDR3 reads TGTGCCAGCAGGAAACTAGCGGGAGGGCCATACGAGCAGTACTTC. This gives the protein CASRKLAGGPYEQYF.

The sample holds a few counts of this clonotype. V usage is TRBV20-1 and J usage is TRBJ2-2; D is unresolved. The ends were cut back, 6 bases at V and 0 bases at J, with 8 bases in the middle. Germline V gene lookup returns CDR1 DFQATT and CDR2 SNEGSKA (reference sequence). The CDR3 loop spans 13 amino acids. CDR3 sequence (DNA): TGCAGTGCGAGAATACCGAACACCGGGGAGCTGTTTTTT. It translates to CSARIPNTGELFF.

This clonotype has more than one count but fewer than ten. The rearrangement uses TRBV12-3 or TRBV12-4 and TRBJ2-3; D is uncertain. V was shortened by 5 bases and J by 0 bases, with 9 bases between the two germline ends. The CDR3 contains 14 residues. CDR3 residues: CASSTQLSTDTQYF. In nucleotides, the CDR3 is TGTGCCAGCAGTACTCAGCTAAGCACAGATACGCAGTATTTT.

The chain uses TRBV5-1 and TRBJ2-1, with 11 bases matching TRBD2. This CDR3 has 14 residues. CDR1 and CDR2 (germline): SGHRS, YFSETQ. The J segment lost 7 bases and the V segment lost 10 bases, leaving 10 bases of the junction unmatched. CDR3 amino acids: CASRWTSGQNEQFF. In DNA, the CDR3 is TGCGCCTCCCGATGGACTAGCGGGCAGAATGAGCAGTTCTTC. Using reference TRBV5-1 and TRBJ2-1 for the parts outside the CDR3, the full variable domain is KAGVTQTPRYLIKTRGQQVTLSCSPISGHRSVSWYQQTPGQGLQFLFEYFSETQRNKGNFPGRFSGRQFSNSRSEMNVSTLELGDSALYLCASRWTSGQNEQFFGPGTRLTVL.

This clonotype came up a few times. Compared with germline, one end of the junction differs, possibly owing to a read error. The chain's CDR3 is CASSPSDGTPSDF. CDR3 nucleotide sequence: TGTGCCAGCAGCCCCTCAGACGGGACTCCCTCCGACTTC. The gene calls are TRBV9 and TRBJ2-1; a possible D gene is TRBD2 (6 bases). The germline CDR1 and CDR2 sequences are SGDLS and YYNGEE. This CDR3 is 13 amino acids long.

This clonotype has just a few counts. The CDR3 DNA reads as TGCAGTGCGAGACCTGGTGGTGAGCAGTTCTTC. Its translation is CSARPGGEQFF. This chain uses TRBV20-1 with TRBJ2-1, with D unresolved. With 6 bases removed from V and 9 bases from J, the gap between germline ends came to 12 bases. Per germline, CDR1 DFQATT and CDR2 SNEGSKA (reference sequence). The CDR3 loop spans 11 amino acids.

This clonotype was observed a handful of times. CDR3 in DNA: TGTGCCAGCAGCTTAGAGCGGGAATACCAAGAGACCCAGTACTTC. It codes for CASSLEREYQETQYF. V and J are TRBV7-8 and TRBJ2-5, with TRBD2 matching over 7 bases. This CDR3 comprises 15 residues. Germline V gives CDR1 SGHVS, CDR2 FQNEAQ. V was pared by 1 base and J by 0 bases, with 2 bases of the junction left unmatched.

This clonotype was seen a handful of times. J is TRBJ2-1 and V is TRBV19; possibly TRBD1 for D (6 bases). V lost 9 bases and J lost 9, with 18 bases in between. Looked up from germline, CDR1 is LNHDA and CDR2 is SQIVND (reference sequence). This CDR3 is 13 amino acids long. CDR3 nucleotide sequence: TGTGCCAGCAAAGTAGTAGGGGGTGGTGAGCAGTTCTTC. Its protein product is CASKVVGGGEQFF. The variable domain in full, completed from reference TRBV19 and TRBJ2-1, reads DGGITQSPKYLFRKEGQNVTLSCEQNLNHDAMYWYRQDPGQGLRLIYYSQIVNDFQKGDIAEGYSVSREKKESFPLTVTSAQKNPTAFYLCASKVVGGGEQFFGPGTRLTVL.

V gene TRBV6-5 combines with J gene TRBJ1-1; D gene unclear. The CDR3 has 15 amino acids. V was shortened by 0 bases and J by 6 bases, with 14 bases between the two germline ends. Germline V CDR1 and CDR2: MNHEY, SVGAGI. CDR3 bases: TGTGCCAGCAGTTACTCGACGTCGCGTCGAGCTGAAGCTTTCTTT. Encoded protein: CASSYSTSRRAEAFF.

Only a few counts were recorded for this clonotype. V usage is TRBV6-4 and J usage is TRBJ1-1; D is perhaps TRBD1 (5 bases). The CDR3 length is 15 residues. The V gene's germline CDR1 is MRHNA and CDR2 SNTAGT. The germline V and J ends were trimmed by 5 bases and 1 base, with 14 bases remaining between them. The CDR3 loop reads CASSSFRDGNTEAFF. CDR3 DNA: TGTGCCAGCAGTTCCTTTAGGGACGGGAACACTGAAGCTTTCTTT.

The sample holds a few counts of this clonotype. This chain links TRBV28 with TRBJ2-4, with D uncertain. The germline V gene has CDR1 MDHEN and CDR2 SYDVKM. Trimming cost V 2 bases and J 9 bases, with 5 bases left between them. The CDR3 is 11 residues long. The CDR3 is CASSLMGIQYF. The CDR3 bases are TGTGCCAGCAGTTTAATGGGCATTCAGTACTTC.

The gene calls are TRBV10-3 and TRBJ2-5; 10 nucleotides line up with TRBD1. The CDR3 spans 15 residues. V was clipped by 1 base and J by 3 bases; unmatched bases: 2. Germline assignment: CDR1 ENHRY and CDR2 SYGVKD. CDR3 nucleotides: TGTGCCATCAGTGAGTTCGGACAGGGGGAAGAGACCCAGTACTTC. Translation gives CAISEFGQGEETQYF.

This clonotype was counted ten times or more. This chain joins TRBV25-1 and TRBJ1-3, with 7 positions matching TRBD1. The length of the CDR3 is 14 residues. Germline lookup yields CDR1 MGHDK and CDR2 SYGVNS. V lost 6 bases and J lost 3; bases outside the gene matches: 5. The CDR3 region has the DNA TGTGCCAGCAGAGAGACAGGGATTGGAAACACCATATATTTT. The encoded protein is CASRETGIGNTIYF.

This clonotype was recorded a few times. The V and J genes are TRBV28 and TRBJ2-7, with 10 bases identical to TRBD2. Germline V CDR1 and CDR2: MDHEN, SYDVKM. The CDR3 sequence is 13 residues long. V was pared by 7 bases and J by 5 bases, with 5 bases of the junction left unmatched. The chain's CDR3 is CASTLAGAHEQYF. The DNA for the CDR3 is TGTGCCAGCACCCTAGCGGGAGCTCACGAGCAGTACTTC.

This chain joins TRBV7-7 and TRBJ2-1, with 8 bases identical to TRBD2. Germline V CDR1 and CDR2: SSHAT, FNYEAQ (reference sequence). The V segment lost 2 bases and the J segment 0 bases; nucleotides outside the gene matches: 3. This CDR3 has 16 residues. This CDR3 is CASSLIGTSSYNEQFF. The CDR3 DNA reads as TGTGCCAGCAGCTTAATAGGGACTAGCTCCTACAATGAGCAGTTCTTC.

J is TRBJ2-3 and V is TRBV5-4; D is undetermined. In germline, CDR1 is SGHNT, CDR2 YYREEE (reference sequence). The CDR3 is 15 residues long. The V gene lost 1 base and the J gene lost 4 bases, with 13 bases spanning the gap. The CDR3 loop is CASSLKLTESDTQYF. The CDR3 DNA reads TGTGCCAGCAGCTTGAAGTTAACGGAATCAGATACGCAGTATTTT.

A few counts support this clonotype. V gene TRBV20-1 combines with J gene TRBJ2-3; TRBD1 matches at 8 bases. V lost 3 bases, J lost 2 bases, and 4 bases stayed unmatched. This CDR3 contains 14 residues. In germline, CDR1 is DFQATT, CDR2 SNEGSKA (reference sequence). Here the CDR3 reads CSARDRDITDTQYF. CDR3 DNA sequence: TGCAGTGCTAGGGACAGGGACATCACAGATACGCAGTATTTT.

This clonotype was counted only a few times. The chain uses TRBV3-1 and TRBJ2-1; unclear D gene. This CDR3 has 15 amino acids. Germline CDR1 reads LGHDT; CDR2 reads YNNKEL (reference sequence). V lost 1 base to trimming and J lost 7 bases, with 14 bases between them. This CDR3 is CASSQGSPVGNEQFF. The CDR3 DNA reads as TGTGCCAGCAGCCAAGGTTCCCCGGTCGGGAATGAGCAGTTCTTC.

The chain recombines TRBV18 with TRBJ2-5; 8 nucleotides agree with TRBD2. The CDR3 runs 14 residues. The V gene's germline CDR1 is KGHSH and CDR2 LQKENI. The junction had 3 bases not matched to a gene; V was cut back by 0 bases and J by 6 bases. The CDR3 bases are TGTGCCAGCTCACCACCCGGGAGGGCGAAGACCCAGTACTTC. It translates to CASSPPGRAKTQYF.

The gene calls are TRBV28 and TRBJ1-6; no clear D gene. The CDR3 has 13 residues. Trimming stripped 3 bases from V and 8 bases from J, with 8 bases between. CDR1 is MDHEN, CDR2 SYDVKM, per germline. CDR3 DNA sequence: TGTGCCAGCAGTTTCTCCAGCCATTCACCCCTCCACTTT. Residues: CASSFSSHSPLHF.